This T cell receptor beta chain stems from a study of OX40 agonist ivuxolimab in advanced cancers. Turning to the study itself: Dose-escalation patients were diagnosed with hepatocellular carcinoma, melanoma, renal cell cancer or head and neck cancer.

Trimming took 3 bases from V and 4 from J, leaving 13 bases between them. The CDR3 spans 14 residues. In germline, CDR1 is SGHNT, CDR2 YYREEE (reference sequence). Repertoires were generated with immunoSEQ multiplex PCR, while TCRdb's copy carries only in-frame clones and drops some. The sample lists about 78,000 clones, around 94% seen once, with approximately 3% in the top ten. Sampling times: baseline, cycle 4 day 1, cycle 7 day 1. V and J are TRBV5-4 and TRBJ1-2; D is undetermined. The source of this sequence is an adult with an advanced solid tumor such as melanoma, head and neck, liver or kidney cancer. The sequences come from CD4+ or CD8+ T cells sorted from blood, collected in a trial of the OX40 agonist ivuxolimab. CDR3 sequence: CASSSQAGPYGYTF. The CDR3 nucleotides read TGTGCCAGCAGCTCTCAAGCCGGGCCCTATGGCTACACCTTC.